This TCR beta chain was found in a study of cytomegalovirus exposure and HLA in healthy donors. The PCR used 60 Vbeta and 13 Jbeta primers. Measured with immunoSEQ multiplex PCR; TCRdb has only the in-frame clones, and not every one. The sample lists about 160,000 clones; roughly 84% were seen once. This CDR3 is built from 15 residues. The V gene's germline CDR1 is SEHNR and CDR2 FQNEAQ (reference sequence). V was trimmed by 6 bases and J by 4 bases, leaving 17 bases between them. Sequencing was done on a sample of PBMCs. V usage is TRBV7-9 and J usage is TRBJ2-3; tentative D call: TRBD1 (6 bases). The sequence was obtained from a man aged 50 to 60 in good health and CMV-seropositive. The CDR3 sequence is CASRPGQGSPDTQYF. In nucleotides, the CDR3 is TGTGCCAGCAGACCAGGGCAGGGGAGCCCAGATACGCAGTATTTT.